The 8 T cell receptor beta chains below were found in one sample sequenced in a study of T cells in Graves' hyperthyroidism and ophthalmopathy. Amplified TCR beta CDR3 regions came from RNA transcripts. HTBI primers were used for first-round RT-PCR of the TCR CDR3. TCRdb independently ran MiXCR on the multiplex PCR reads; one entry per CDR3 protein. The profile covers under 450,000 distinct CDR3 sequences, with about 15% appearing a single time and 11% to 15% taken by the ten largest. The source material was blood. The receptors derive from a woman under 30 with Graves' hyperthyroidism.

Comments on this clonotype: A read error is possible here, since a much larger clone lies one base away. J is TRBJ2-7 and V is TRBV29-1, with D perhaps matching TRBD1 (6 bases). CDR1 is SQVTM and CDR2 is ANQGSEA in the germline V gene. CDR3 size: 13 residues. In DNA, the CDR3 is TGCAGCGTGAGGACAGTACTTACCTACGAGCAGTGCTTC. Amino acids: CSVRTVLTYEQCF.

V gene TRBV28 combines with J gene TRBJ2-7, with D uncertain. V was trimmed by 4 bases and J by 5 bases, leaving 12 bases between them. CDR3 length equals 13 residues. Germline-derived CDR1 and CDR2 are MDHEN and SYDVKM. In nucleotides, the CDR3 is TGTGCCAGCAGTTGGCCCCAGAACCACGAGCAGTACTTC. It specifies CASSWPQNHEQYF.

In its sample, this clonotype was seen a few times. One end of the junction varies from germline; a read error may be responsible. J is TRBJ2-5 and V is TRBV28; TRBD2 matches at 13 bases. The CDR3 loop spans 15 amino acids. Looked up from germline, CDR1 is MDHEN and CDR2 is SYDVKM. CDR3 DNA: TGTACCAGCAGCCGAATGACTAGCGGGAGGGAGACCCAGTACTTC. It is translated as CTSSRMTSGRETQYF.

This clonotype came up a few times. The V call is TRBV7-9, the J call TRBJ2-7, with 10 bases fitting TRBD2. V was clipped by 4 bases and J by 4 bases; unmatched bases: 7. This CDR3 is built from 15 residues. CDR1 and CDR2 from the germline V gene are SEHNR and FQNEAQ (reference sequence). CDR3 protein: CASSYSGGIWYEQYF. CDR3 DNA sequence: TGTGCCAGCAGCTATAGCGGGGGGATCTGGTACGAGCAGTACTTC.

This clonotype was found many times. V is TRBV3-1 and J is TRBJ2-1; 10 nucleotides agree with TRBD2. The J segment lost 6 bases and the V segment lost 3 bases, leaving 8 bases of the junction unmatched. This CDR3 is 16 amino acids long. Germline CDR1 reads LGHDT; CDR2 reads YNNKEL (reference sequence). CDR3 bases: TGTGCCAGCAGCCACCACAGCGGGAGGGCCACCAATGAGCAGTTCTTC. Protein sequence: CASSHHSGRATNEQFF.

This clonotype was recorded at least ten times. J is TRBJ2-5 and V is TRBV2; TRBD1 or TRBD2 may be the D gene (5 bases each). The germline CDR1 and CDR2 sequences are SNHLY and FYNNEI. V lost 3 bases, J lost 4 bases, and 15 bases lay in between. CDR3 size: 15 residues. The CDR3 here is CASSDGTPSGETQYF. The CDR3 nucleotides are TGTGCCAGCAGTGATGGGACCCCCTCGGGAGAGACCCAGTACTTC.

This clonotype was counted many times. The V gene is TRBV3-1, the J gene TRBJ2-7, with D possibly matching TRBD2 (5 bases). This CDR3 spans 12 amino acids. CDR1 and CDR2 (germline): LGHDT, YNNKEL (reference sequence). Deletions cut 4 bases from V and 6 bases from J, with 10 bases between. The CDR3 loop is CASSLGLREQYF. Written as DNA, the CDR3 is TGTGCCAGCAGCCTCGGACTCCGCGAGCAGTACTTC.

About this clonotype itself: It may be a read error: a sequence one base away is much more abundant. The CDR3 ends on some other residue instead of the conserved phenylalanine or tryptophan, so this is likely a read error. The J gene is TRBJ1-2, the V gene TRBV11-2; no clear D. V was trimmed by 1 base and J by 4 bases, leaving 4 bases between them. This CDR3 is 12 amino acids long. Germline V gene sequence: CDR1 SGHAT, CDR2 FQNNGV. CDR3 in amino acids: CASSLAGYGYTS. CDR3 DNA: TGTGCCAGCAGCTTAGCGGGCTATGGCTACACCTCC.